This TCR beta chain derives from a study of cytomegalovirus exposure and HLA in healthy donors. For the study at large: An analysis done earlier identified 95 million to 140 million unique TCR beta sequences from approximately 200 million T cells. When 398 donors were genotyped, 80% to 90% of them were found to fall in the Caucasian-associated ancestry cluster.

Primers: 60 Vbeta forward and 13 Jbeta reverse. The repertoire was sequenced with immunoSEQ multiplex PCR; TCRdb's copy has only in-frame clones and lacks some. The table shows roughly 110,000 clones, with 75% occurring only once. CDR3 length: 11 residues. V lost 10 bases, J lost 4 bases, and 7 bases lay in between. Germline CDR1 reads LNHDA; CDR2 reads SQIVND (reference sequence). Source material: PBMCs. This sequence originates from a man aged 40-49 years in good health and CMV-seronegative. J is TRBJ1-4 and V is TRBV19; D is undetermined. In DNA, the CDR3 is TGTGCCACCTGCGTTAATGAAAAACTGTTTTTT. Its translation: CATCVNEKLFF. Full variable domain (rest looked up from reference TRBV19 and TRBJ1-4): DGGITQSPKYLFRKEGQNVTLSCEQNLNHDAMYWYRQDPGQGLRLIYYSQIVNDFQKGDIAEGYSVSREKKESFPLTVTSAQKNPTAFYLCATCVNEKLFFGSGTQLSVL.